This TCR beta chain was identified in a study of cytomegalovirus exposure and HLA in healthy donors. Study results and limitations: Later, TCR association rates were found to vary by HLA locus, highest for DRB1 and lowest for HLA-C.

Germline CDR1 reads KGHSH; CDR2 reads LQKENI. V was trimmed by 2 bases and J by 2 bases, leaving 9 bases between them. CDR3 length: 14 residues. Concerning this clone: No antigen is known for it.

Use of 60 Vbeta and 13 Jbeta primers characterized the PCR. The repertoire was sequenced with immunoSEQ multiplex PCR; TCRdb's copy has only in-frame clones and lacks some. This sample has some 150,000 clones, with 65% to 85% found just once. Material: PBMCs. The chain employs TRBV18 and TRBJ2-5; perhaps TRBD2 as D (5 bases). This TCR was sampled from a woman aged 18-35 years in good health and CMV-seronegative. CDR3 in DNA: TGTGCCAGCTCACCAGCGGGTCGACAAGAGACCCAGTACTTC. This translates into CASSPAGRQETQYF.